This T cell receptor beta chain is drawn from a study of identical twins. The study's findings and limits: The study found that models underestimated out-of-frame TCR alpha sharing in monozygotic twins.

TCRdb analysed the 5' RACE reads with MiXCR anew, one entry per CDR3 protein. The table shows over 250,000 distinct CDR3 sequences, with over 8.5% occurring only once. With regard to this clonotype: Its antigen is undetermined.

Each donor (without exception) was a healthy Caucasian. The sample was also linked to a second study, of yellow fever vaccine responses in identical twins.

The source is a young woman in good health. The sample consisted of CD8+ T cells sorted from blood.

CDR3 nucleotide sequence: TGTGCCAGCAGCTTACAAGGGGGCTCGGGGAACACTGAAGCTTTCTTT. Translation gives CASSLQGGSGNTEAFF. This sequence joins TRBV7-8 and TRBJ1-1; 7 nucleotides align to TRBD1. V shed 2 bases, J shed 1 base, and the junction held 7 bases outside the gene matches. The germline V gene encodes CDR1 SGHVS and CDR2 FQNEAQ. There are 16 residues in the CDR3.